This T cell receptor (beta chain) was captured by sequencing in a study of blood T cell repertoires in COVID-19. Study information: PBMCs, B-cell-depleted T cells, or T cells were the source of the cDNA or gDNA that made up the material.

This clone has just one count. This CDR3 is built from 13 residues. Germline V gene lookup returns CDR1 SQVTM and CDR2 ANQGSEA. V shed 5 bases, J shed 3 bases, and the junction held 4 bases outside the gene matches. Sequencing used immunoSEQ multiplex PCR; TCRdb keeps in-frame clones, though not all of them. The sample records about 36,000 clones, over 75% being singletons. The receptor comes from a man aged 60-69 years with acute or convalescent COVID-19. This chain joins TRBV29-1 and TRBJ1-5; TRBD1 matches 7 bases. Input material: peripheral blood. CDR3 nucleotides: TGCAGCGTTAGAACAGGGGTCAATCAGCCCCAGCATTTT. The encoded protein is CSVRTGVNQPQHF.